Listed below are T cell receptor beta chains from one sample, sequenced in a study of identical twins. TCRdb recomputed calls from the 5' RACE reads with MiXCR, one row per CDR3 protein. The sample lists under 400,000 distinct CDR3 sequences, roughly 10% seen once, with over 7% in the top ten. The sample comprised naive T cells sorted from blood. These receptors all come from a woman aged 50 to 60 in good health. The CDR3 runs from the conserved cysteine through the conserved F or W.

CDR3: CASTTGVLNQPQHF
J: TRBJ1-5
V: TRBV12-3/TRBV12-4

CDR3: CASTGTGKGNTEAFF
J: TRBJ1-1
V: TRBV6-5

CDR3: CASSSGQTYQPQHF
J: TRBJ1-5
V: TRBV11-2

CDR3: CASIGSGGTYEQYF
J: TRBJ2-7
V: TRBV2

CDR3: CASSYPWEARSPLHF
J: TRBJ1-6
V: TRBV6-2/TRBV6-3

CDR3: CAWWGQGNEKLFF
J: TRBJ1-4
V: TRBV30

CDR3: CASSRGQPINEQFF
J: TRBJ2-1
V: TRBV27

CDR3: CASSSGTGGFGQYF
J: TRBJ2-3
V: TRBV11-3

CDR3: CATSDVSGSSYNEQFF
J: TRBJ2-1
V: TRBV24-1

CDR3: CASSQGGARSGANVLTF
J: TRBJ2-6
V: TRBV4-1

CDR3: CASSTPFTVNTEAFF
J: TRBJ1-1
V: TRBV2

CDR3: CASSERGRSWETQYF
J: TRBJ2-5
V: TRBV6-1

CDR3: CSAKKGPEAFF
J: TRBJ1-1
V: TRBV20-1

CDR3: CATSDPGTGDSYEQYF
J: TRBJ2-7
V: TRBV24-1

CDR3: CASSPLAGELNYNEQFF
J: TRBJ2-1
V: TRBV12-3/TRBV12-4

CDR3: CASSLTESNTEAFF
J: TRBJ1-1
V: TRBV7-2

CDR3: CASSQVPAGGYTF
J: TRBJ1-2
V: TRBV4-1

CDR3: CATSDPPGGEGEQFF
J: TRBJ2-1
V: TRBV24-1

CDR3: CASSQDGDEQYF
J: TRBJ2-7
V: TRBV7-6

CDR3: CASSLGLAGSSYEQYF
J: TRBJ2-7
V: TRBV5-1